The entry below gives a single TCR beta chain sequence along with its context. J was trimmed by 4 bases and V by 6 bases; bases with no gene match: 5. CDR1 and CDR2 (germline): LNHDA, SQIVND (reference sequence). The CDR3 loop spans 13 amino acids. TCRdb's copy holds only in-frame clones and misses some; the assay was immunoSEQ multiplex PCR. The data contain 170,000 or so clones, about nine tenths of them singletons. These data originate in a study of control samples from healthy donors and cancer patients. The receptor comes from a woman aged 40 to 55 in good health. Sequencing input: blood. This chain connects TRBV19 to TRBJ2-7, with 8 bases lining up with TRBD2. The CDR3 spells CASRSSGPYEQYF. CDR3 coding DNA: TGTGCCAGTAGATCTAGCGGGCCGTACGAGCAGTACTTC.